This note documents a single T cell receptor (beta chain) sequence. Its target is not known. Some clones are missing from TCRdb's copy, which holds only in-frame ones; the method was immunoSEQ multiplex PCR. Of roughly 14,000 clones listed, over 75% were seen once; the top ten hold 9.5% to 15%. This entry belongs to a study of T cell clonotyping in hematopoietic cell transplantation. Study results and caveats: Pathologically expanded recipient clonotypes increased progressively from day 30 to day 180 as diversity fell. Broader posttransplant TCR repertoire diversity was predicted by graft donor and pretransplant recipient Inverse Simpson Index values.

Blood collection times were about day -28 and days 30, 100, 180 posttransplant. This TCR was sampled from a male patient in his 50s who had an allogeneic stem cell transplant from an unrelated donor, so T cells may come from the graft donor. Some clones in this sample may be carry-over from other donors' samples. Specimen: PBMCs, collected 100 days after allogeneic stem cell transplant.

CDR3 bases: TGTGCCAGCAGCTTAATAACGCTGGCGGGGGCGGAGACCCAGTACTTC. Translating gives CASSLITLAGAETQYF. The rearrangement links TRBV11-2 to TRBJ2-5, with TRBD2 as a possible D gene (7 bases). V dropped 2 bases and J dropped 5 bases, with 18 bases sitting between them. Germline V gene sequence: CDR1 SGHAT, CDR2 FQNNGV. This CDR3 has 16 amino acids.